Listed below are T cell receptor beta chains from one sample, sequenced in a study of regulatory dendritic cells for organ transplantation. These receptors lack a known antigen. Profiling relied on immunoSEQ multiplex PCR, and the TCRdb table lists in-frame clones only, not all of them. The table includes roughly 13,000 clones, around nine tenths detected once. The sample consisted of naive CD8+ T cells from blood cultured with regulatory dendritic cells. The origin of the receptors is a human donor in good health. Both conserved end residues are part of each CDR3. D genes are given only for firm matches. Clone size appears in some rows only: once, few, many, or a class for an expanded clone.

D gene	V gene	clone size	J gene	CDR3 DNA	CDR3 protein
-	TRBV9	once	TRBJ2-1	TGTGCCAGCAGCGTAGACAGCGGGCCTTACAATGAGCAGTTCTTC	CASSVDSGPYNEQFF
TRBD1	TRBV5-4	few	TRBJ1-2	TGTGCCAGCAGCTTGGACAAATACAGGGGATCTGGAGGCTACACCTTC	CASSLDKYRGSGGYTF
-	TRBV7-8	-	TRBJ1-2	TGTGCCAGCAGCCCGCTTTTAATGACAGTAACTAACTATGGCTACACCTTC	CASSPLLMTVTNYGYTF
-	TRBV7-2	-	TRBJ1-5	TGTGCCAGCAGCTTAATTCCTAGGGGCAATCAGCCCCAGCATTTT	CASSLIPRGNQPQHF
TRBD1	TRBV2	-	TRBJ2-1	TGTGCCAGCAGACCCGGACAGGGGGCTTCCTACAATGAGCAGTTCTTC	CASRPGQGASYNEQFF
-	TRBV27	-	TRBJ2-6	TGTGCCAGCAGTCCGGATCGTTCTGGGGCCAACGTCCTGACTTTC	CASSPDRSGANVLTF
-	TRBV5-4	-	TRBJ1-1	TGTGCCAGCAGCCAAGGACGGGCGGTTGAAGCTTTCTTT	CASSQGRAVEAFF
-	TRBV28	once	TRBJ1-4	TGTGCCAGTACGTCAAGTGAGGAAAAACTGTTTTTT	CASTSSEEKLFF
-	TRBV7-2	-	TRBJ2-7	TGTGCCAGCAGCTCTCCCGGGACGGTATACGAGCAGTACTTC	CASSSPGTVYEQYF
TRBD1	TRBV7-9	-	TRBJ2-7	TGTGCCAGCAGCTTACCGAGACAGGGAATCCACGAGCAGTACTTC	CASSLPRQGIHEQYF
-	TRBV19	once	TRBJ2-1	TGTGCCAGTGGCCTCAGAGAGCAGTTCTTC	CASGLREQFF
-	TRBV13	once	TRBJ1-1	TGTGCCAGCAGCTTAGTGAAGACTGTAAACACTGAAGCTTTCTTT	CASSLVKTVNTEAFF
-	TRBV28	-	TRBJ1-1	TGTGCCAGCAGCCGGGACCTTAGCGGTATTGAAGCTTTCTTT	CASSRDLSGIEAFF
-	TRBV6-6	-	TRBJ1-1	TGTGCCAGCAGTTACCCGGCCCAAGAGGGAGCTTTCTTT	CASSYPAQEGAFF
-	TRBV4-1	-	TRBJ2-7	TGCGCCAGCAGCCAAGTTGTGGGGCGGACGCCCGACTACGAGCAGTACTTC	CASSQVVGRTPDYEQYF
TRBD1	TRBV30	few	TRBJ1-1	TGTGCCTGGAGTCCGGACAGGGCGGGCACTGAAGCTTTCTTT	CAWSPDRAGTEAFF
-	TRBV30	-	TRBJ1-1	TGTGCCTGGAGTGTTAGCCGATACACTGAAGCTTTCTTT	CAWSVSRYTEAFF
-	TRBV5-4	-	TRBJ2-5	TGTGCCAGCAGCTTTCGTGGCGGGGAGACCCAGTACTTC	CASSFRGGETQYF
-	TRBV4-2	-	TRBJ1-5	TGTGCCAGCAGCCAGAGATACAGGGAACCGAAGCCCCAGCATTTT	CASSQRYREPKPQHF
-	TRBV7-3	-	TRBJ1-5	TGTGCCAGCAGCTTAGGAAGGTATCAGCCCCAGCATTTT	CASSLGRYQPQHF
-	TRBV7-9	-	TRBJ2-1	TGTGCCAGCAGCCAGACAGGCGGGGACTACAATGAGCAGTTCTTC	CASSQTGGDYNEQFF
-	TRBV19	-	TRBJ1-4	TGTGCCAGTAGTACAGACACCTCCCGTAATGAAAAACTGTTTTTT	CASSTDTSRNEKLFF
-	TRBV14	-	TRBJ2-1	TGTGCCAGCAGCCATCCTTCTACCGCAGAAGGTGAGCAGTTCTTC	CASSHPSTAEGEQFF
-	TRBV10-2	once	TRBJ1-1	TGCGCCAGCAGTGAAACGAACAGGCTGAACACTGAAGCTTTCTTT	CASSETNRLNTEAFF
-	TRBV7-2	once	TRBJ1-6	TGTGCCAGCAGCTTAGCGGTACGCCCCCATGAGGGTTCACCCCTCCACTTT	CASSLAVRPHEGSPLHF
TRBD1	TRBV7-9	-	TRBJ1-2	TGTGCCAGCAGCCTAAAGGGGGCAGGGTTTGATGGCTACACCTTC	CASSLKGAGFDGYTF
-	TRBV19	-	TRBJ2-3	TGTGCCAGTAGTATGGCCGGTGGGATCCTTTCTGGTACGCAGTATTTT	CASSMAGGILSGTQYF
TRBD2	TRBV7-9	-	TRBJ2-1	TGTGCCAGCAGCTTAGAGGTAGCGGGCTCCTACAATGAGCAGTTCTTC	CASSLEVAGSYNEQFF
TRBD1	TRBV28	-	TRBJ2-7	TGTGCCAGCAGTTTAGTCGAAGGGGGCCCCTACGAGCAGTACTTC	CASSLVEGGPYEQYF
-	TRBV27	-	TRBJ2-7	TGTGCCAGCAGGGAAGGGGTCCCCTACGAGCAGTACTTC	CASREGVPYEQYF
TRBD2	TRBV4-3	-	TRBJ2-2	TGCGCCAGCAGCCAAGAGGCGGCGGGGGGAGCCGGGGAGCTGTTTTTT	CASSQEAAGGAGELFF
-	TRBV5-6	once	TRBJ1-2	TGTGCCAGCAGCTTTCGGACAGCTTATGGCTACACCTTC	CASSFRTAYGYTF
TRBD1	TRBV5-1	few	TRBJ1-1	TGCGCCAGCAGCCCCCAGGGGGCGAACACTGAAGCTTTCTTT	CASSPQGANTEAFF
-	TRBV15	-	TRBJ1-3	TGTGCCACCAGCAGAGACAGGAGCTCTGGAAACACCATATATTTT	CATSRDRSSGNTIYF
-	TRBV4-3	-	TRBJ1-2	TGCGCCAGCAGCCAAGGCAGGGGAGTCTATGGCTACACCTTC	CASSQGRGVYGYTF
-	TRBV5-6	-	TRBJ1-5	TGTGCCAGCAGCCCCAGGGAGTCGGATATCAATCAGCCCCAGCATTTT	CASSPRESDINQPQHF
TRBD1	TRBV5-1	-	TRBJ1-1	TGCGCCAGATTGAAACCAAGGGGGCCGGGGAACACTGAAGCTTTCTTT	CARLKPRGPGNTEAFF
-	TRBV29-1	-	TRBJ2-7	TGCAGCGTTGATCCGGGGAGAGGTCACGAGCAGTACTTC	CSVDPGRGHEQYF
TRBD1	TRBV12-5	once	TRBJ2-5	TGTGCTAGTTCAAATTCAGGACAGGTTGAAGAGACCCAGTACTTC	CASSNSGQVEETQYF
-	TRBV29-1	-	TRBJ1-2	TGCAGCGCCGAGACAGGCTTTAGTTATGGCTACACCTTC	CSAETGFSYGYTF
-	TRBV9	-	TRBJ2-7	TGTGCCAGCAGCTCCCCAGGCGATCGGGGACCGACCTACGAGCAGTACTTC	CASSSPGDRGPTYEQYF